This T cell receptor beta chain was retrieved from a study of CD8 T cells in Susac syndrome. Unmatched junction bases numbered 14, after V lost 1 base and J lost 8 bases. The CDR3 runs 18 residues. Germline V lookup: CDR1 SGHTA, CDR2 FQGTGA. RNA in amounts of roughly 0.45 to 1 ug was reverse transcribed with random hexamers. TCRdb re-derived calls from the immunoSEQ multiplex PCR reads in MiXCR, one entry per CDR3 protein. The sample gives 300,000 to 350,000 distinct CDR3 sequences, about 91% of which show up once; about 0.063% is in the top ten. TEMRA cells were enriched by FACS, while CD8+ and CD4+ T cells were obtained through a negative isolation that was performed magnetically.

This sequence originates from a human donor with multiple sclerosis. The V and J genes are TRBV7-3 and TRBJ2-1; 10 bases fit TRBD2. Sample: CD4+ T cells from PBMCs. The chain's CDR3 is CASSLNGPASGGAYEQFF. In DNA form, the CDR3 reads TGTGCCAGCAGCTTAAATGGGCCAGCGAGCGGGGGGGCCTATGAGCAGTTCTTC.